This TCR beta chain derives from a study of chemoradiotherapy in HPV16-positive cancers. Sequenced by immunoSEQ multiplex PCR; TCRdb stores in-frame clones only, minus some. The sample yields 9,500 to 15,000 clones, roughly 89% seen once. The trim removed 5 bases at V and 5 bases at J, leaving 8 bases unmatched. In germline, CDR1 is MNHNS, CDR2 SASEGT. The CDR3 has 15 amino acids. The count of this clone is one. This sample was obtained from a patient who underwent chemoradiotherapy. This chain connects TRBV6-1 to TRBJ2-1; 8 nucleotides align to TRBD2. This receptor was obtained from a human donor with HPV-associated anogenital cancer. The CDR3 coding sequence is TGTGCCAGCAGTCTCCAGGTAGCGGGAAACAATGAGCAGTTCTTC. Its protein product is CASSLQVAGNNEQFF.